These T cell receptor beta chains were read from a single sample in a study of blood T cells in healthy people across ages. A single record per CDR3 protein comes from TCRdb applying MiXCR to the 5' RACE reads. The sample shows about 640,000 distinct CDR3 sequences, roughly 58% of them seen only once. The material sequenced was blood. The source is a man aged 60 to 75 in good health. Both conserved end residues are part of each CDR3. A D gene is named only where the DNA matches it firmly. A row's size may be missing; if present it is once, few, many or a size class.

D gene,clone size,J gene,V gene,CDR3 DNA,CDR3 protein
.,.,TRBJ1-1,TRBV20-1,TGCAGTGCTAGAGATCTGGTCAGGGTTCAGGACGCTTTCTTT,CSARDLVRVQDAFF
.,.,TRBJ2-7,TRBV10-3,TGTGCCATCAGTGAGCGGCAGGGGGGCTCCTACGAGCAGTACTTC,CAISERQGGSYEQYF
TRBD2,few,TRBJ2-4,TRBV3-1,TGTGCCAGCAGTCAAGCGGGGGCGACAAACATTCAGTACTTC,CASSQAGATNIQYF
TRBD2,.,TRBJ2-5,TRBV20-1,TGCAGTGGGCGGCGGGGGATGGTTGAGACCCAGTACTTC,CSGRRGMVETQYF
.,.,TRBJ1-3,TRBV7-9,TGTGCCAGCAGCTTAGCGCCGGGGGGCGGATACACCATATATTTT,CASSLAPGGGYTIYF
.,few,TRBJ2-7,TRBV10-3,TGTGCCATCAGCCCCGAGGGTGGTGCCTACGAGCAGTACTTC,CAISPEGGAYEQYF
TRBD2,.,TRBJ2-5,TRBV11-1,TGTGCCAGCAGCTCTTCGCGGACTAGAGGTTGGGAGACCCAGTACTTC,CASSSSRTRGWETQYF
TRBD2,.,TRBJ2-3,TRBV5-1,TGCGCCAGCAGCCCCGCGGGGGGCCCAAGCACAGATACGCAGTATTTT,CASSPAGGPSTDTQYF
.,.,TRBJ2-1,TRBV18,TGTGCCAGCTCACCTTTCCGTGCGAACTCCTACAATGAGCAGTTCTTC,CASSPFRANSYNEQFF
TRBD2,.,TRBJ2-7,TRBV20-1,TGCAGTGTCACTAGCGGGGGAGTTCGGCGGTACTTC,CSVTSGGVRRYF
TRBD1,.,TRBJ1-2,TRBV7-6,TGTGCCAGCAGCTCGTGGACAGGGCCAATGGATGGCTACACCTTC,CASSSWTGPMDGYTF
TRBD2,.,TRBJ2-1,TRBV5-1,TGCGCCAGCAGCTTGAGACTAGCGGGTCCTATCCCCCACAATGAGCAGTTCTTC,CASSLRLAGPIPHNEQFF
TRBD1,.,TRBJ1-5,TRBV6-1,TGTGCCAGCAGTGACCTACTACAGGGGAACCAGCCCCAGCATTTT,CASSDLLQGNQPQHF
TRBD2,.,TRBJ2-1,TRBV10-1,TGCGCCAGCAGTCCCAGCGGGGGGTGGGATGAGCAGTTCTTC,CASSPSGGWDEQFF
TRBD2,.,TRBJ2-3,TRBV11-2,TGTGCCAGCAGCTTAGGTCCTCTAGCGGGGGCAGATACGCAGTATTTT,CASSLGPLAGADTQYF
.,once,TRBJ1-6,TRBV2,TGTGCCAGCAGTCGGGGTAATAATTCACCCCTCCACTTT,CASSRGNNSPLHF
TRBD1,.,TRBJ2-7,TRBV12-3/TRBV12-4,TGTGCCAGCAGCCAAAGGGACAGCTCCTACGAGCAGTACTTC,CASSQRDSSYEQYF